The 16 T cell receptor beta chains below were found in one sample sequenced in a study of T cells in Graves' hyperthyroidism and ophthalmopathy. It was RNA transcripts that yielded the amplified TCR beta CDR3 regions. First-round RT-PCR of the TCR CDR3 relied on the HTBI primer set. TCRdb re-analysed the multiplex PCR reads in MiXCR, keeping a single row per CDR3 protein. The profile shows 400,000 to 550,000 distinct CDR3 sequences, around 22% of them singletons. The specimen sequenced was blood. The source of these receptors is a woman in her twenties or thirties with Graves' ophthalmopathy.

This clonotype was counted a few times. V is TRBV12-3 or TRBV12-4 and J is TRBJ2-5, with TRBD2 matching over 12 bases. V lost 6 bases, J lost 4 bases, and 12 bases stayed unmatched. This CDR3 has 17 amino acids. CDR3 loop: CASSPGGGLAGIETQYF. The CDR3 coding sequence is TGTGCCAGCAGCCCCGGCGGAGGACTAGCGGGGATAGAGACCCAGTACTTC.

This clonotype was seen repeatedly, ten times or more. The chain employs TRBV28 and TRBJ1-2, with TRBD1 matching over 7 bases. The CDR3 has 12 residues. V was clipped by 4 bases and J by 4 bases; unmatched bases: 0. Germline values: CDR1 MDHEN, CDR2 SYDVKM. For the CDR3, the DNA is TGTGCCAGCAGTTGGGACAGCTATGGCTACACCTTC. Translating it yields CASSWDSYGYTF.

The chain employs TRBV28 and TRBJ1-1; D is ambiguous. V was cut by 5 bases and J by 4 bases, with 17 bases left in between. In germline, CDR1 is MDHEN, CDR2 SYDVKM. This CDR3 comprises 15 residues. The CDR3 DNA sequence: TGTGCCAGCAGTGTACCCCAGTTCCGGGGCACTGAAGCTTTCTTT. Amino acids: CASSVPQFRGTEAFF.

This clonotype has a count of ten or more. This chain uses TRBV9 with TRBJ2-7; possible D gene TRBD2, 6 bases. The V end was cut by 3 bases, the J end by 1 base, with 11 bases between. This CDR3 is 14 amino acids long. The germline CDR1 and CDR2 sequences are SGDLS and YYNGEE. The CDR3 is CASSGETSSYEQYF. DNA of the CDR3: TGTGCCAGCAGCGGAGAGACTAGTTCCTACGAGCAGTACTTC.

This clonotype was observed at least ten times. The chain uses TRBV6-5 and TRBJ1-1; D perhaps matches TRBD1 (5 bases). The CDR3 loop spans 12 amino acids. The germline CDR1 and CDR2 sequences are MNHEY and SVGAGI. Trimming took 4 bases from V and 5 from J, leaving 8 bases between them. CDR3 sequence reads: CASSSQETEAFF. DNA of the CDR3: TGTGCCAGCAGTTCACAGGAAACTGAAGCTTTCTTT.

Many counts were recorded for this clonotype. This chain uses TRBV19 with TRBJ1-1, with unresolved D. The CDR3 has 14 amino acids. Trimming stripped 5 bases from V and 0 bases from J, with 10 bases between. The germline gives CDR1 LNHDA, CDR2 SQIVND (reference sequence). The CDR3 here is CASSVLGMNTEAFF. CDR3 sequence (DNA): TGTGCCAGTAGTGTTCTGGGGATGAACACTGAAGCTTTCTTT.

This clonotype has at least ten counts. The chain uses TRBV20-1 and TRBJ1-1; D remains ambiguous. The CDR3 sequence is 13 residues long. CDR1 DFQATT and CDR2 SNEGSKA come from the germline V gene (reference sequence). Trimming left V 3 bases short and J 4 bases short, with 12 bases between. CDR3 amino acids: CSASRPSPTEAFF. The CDR3 DNA reads TGCAGTGCTAGTAGGCCGTCCCCCACTGAAGCTTTCTTT.

This clonotype was seen repeatedly, ten times or more. This chain connects TRBV11-2 to TRBJ2-7; a possible D gene is TRBD2 (6 bases). Germline V lookup: CDR1 SGHAT, CDR2 FQNNGV. This CDR3 comprises 17 residues. The V end lost 5 bases, the J end lost 9 bases, and 29 bases lay between the germline ends. The CDR3 is CASSLVADGGSMFGQYF. The CDR3 nucleotides read TGTGCCAGCAGCCTTGTGGCCGACGGAGGGTCAATGTTTGGGCAGTACTTC.

This clonotype was observed many times. This chain joins TRBV2 and TRBJ2-4, with TRBD1 matching 7 bases. V lost 6 bases, J lost 9 bases, and 5 bases stayed unmatched. Germline V CDR1 and CDR2: SNHLY, FYNNEI. CDR3 length equals 12 residues. CDR3 DNA: TGTGCCAGCAGAGAGACAGGGACCATTCAGTACTTC. This codes for CASRETGTIQYF.

The J gene is TRBJ2-5, the V gene TRBV6-5; no clear D. V lost 6 bases to trimming and J lost 1 base, with 6 bases between them. The CDR3 is 12 amino acids. CDR1 and CDR2 from the germline V gene are MNHEY and SVGAGI. CDR3 sequence reads: CASRQPQETQYF. CDR3 in DNA: TGTGCCAGCAGACAGCCCCAAGAGACCCAGTACTTC.

This clonotype was detected ten times or more. The rearrangement links TRBV6-1 to TRBJ1-3; 7 nucleotides match TRBD1. CDR1 is MNHNS, CDR2 SASEGT, per germline. The trim removed 5 bases at V and 2 bases at J, leaving 9 bases unmatched. The CDR3 length is 16 residues. CDR3 bases: TGTGCCAGCAGTAGTCGTCAGACAGGGACTGGAAACACCATATATTTT. This translates into CASSSRQTGTGNTIYF.

The chain has TRBV28 and TRBJ1-3; D is uncertain. Trimming took off 8 bases at V and 0 bases at J, with 14 bases between the two ends. This CDR3 is built from 15 residues. Germline V lookup: CDR1 MDHEN, CDR2 SYDVKM. The CDR3 nucleotides read TGTGCCAGCCTCCGTACACCAGGCTCTGGAAACACCATATATTTT. It specifies CASLRTPGSGNTIYF.

This clonotype was detected a few times. V is TRBV11-2 and J is TRBJ2-5; tentative D call: TRBD2 (6 bases). The CDR3 sequence is 18 residues long. Trimming took 2 bases from V and 5 from J, leaving 24 bases between them. Germline CDR1 is SGHAT and CDR2 is FQNNGV. The CDR3 reads CASSLLLGAGKELETQYF. For the CDR3, the DNA is TGTGCCAGCAGCTTATTGTTAGGGGCGGGGAAGGAGTTGGAGACCCAGTACTTC.

This chain connects TRBV5-1 to TRBJ1-5; possible D gene TRBD1, 6 bases. In germline, CDR1 is SGHRS, CDR2 YFSETQ. Trimming left V 4 bases short and J 2 bases short, with 13 bases between. The CDR3 extends over 15 amino acids. The CDR3 region is CASSPGHEGNQPQHF. The CDR3 coding sequence is TGCGCCAGCAGCCCGGGACATGAGGGCAATCAGCCCCAGCATTTT.

There are many counts of this clonotype. The chain carries TRBV20-1 and TRBJ2-7; D is unresolved. CDR1 is DFQATT, CDR2 SNEGSKA, per germline (reference sequence). V was trimmed by 2 bases and J by 2 bases, leaving 4 bases between them. The CDR3 has 11 residues. This CDR3 is CSARFPYEQYF. Here the CDR3 DNA reads TGCAGTGCTAGATTTCCCTACGAGCAGTACTTC.

The chain links TRBV20-1 to TRBJ2-2; the match to TRBD2 covers 7 bases. Trimming took 1 base from V and 1 from J; bases not matched to a gene: 3. The CDR3 totals 15 residues. Per germline, CDR1 DFQATT and CDR2 SNEGSKA (reference sequence). The CDR3 bases are TGCAGTGCTAGAGTGGCTAGCGGGAACACCGGGGAGCTGTTTTTT. Amino acid sequence: CSARVASGNTGELFF.